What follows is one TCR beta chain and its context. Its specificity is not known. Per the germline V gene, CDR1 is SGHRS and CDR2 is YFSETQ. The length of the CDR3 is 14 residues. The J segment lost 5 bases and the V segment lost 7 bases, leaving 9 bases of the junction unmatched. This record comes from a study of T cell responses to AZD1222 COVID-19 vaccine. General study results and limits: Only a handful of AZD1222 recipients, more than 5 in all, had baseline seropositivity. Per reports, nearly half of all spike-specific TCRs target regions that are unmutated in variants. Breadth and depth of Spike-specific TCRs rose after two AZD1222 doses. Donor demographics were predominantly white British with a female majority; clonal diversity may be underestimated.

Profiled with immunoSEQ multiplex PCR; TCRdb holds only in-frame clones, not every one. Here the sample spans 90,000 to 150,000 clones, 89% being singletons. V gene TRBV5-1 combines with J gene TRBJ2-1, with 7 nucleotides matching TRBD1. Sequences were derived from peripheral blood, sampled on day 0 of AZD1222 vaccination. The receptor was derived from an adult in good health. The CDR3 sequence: CASADRVRHNEQFF. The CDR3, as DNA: TGCGCCAGCGCCGACAGGGTGAGGCACAATGAGCAGTTCTTC.